These T cell receptor beta chains were read from a single sample in a study of cytomegalovirus exposure and HLA in healthy donors. Profiled with immunoSEQ multiplex PCR; TCRdb holds only in-frame clones, not every one. In the table there are under 200,000 clones, about four fifths of which are singletons. The sequencing input was PBMCs. Receptors were obtained from a woman in her fifties or sixties in good health and CMV-seropositive. Each CDR3 is given with its conserved first and last residue.

V: TRBV19; J: TRBJ2-2; CDR3: CASSKTSGMGSTGELFF
V: TRBV7-2; J: TRBJ2-1; CDR3: CASSFGNYNEQFF
V: TRBV7-9; J: TRBJ1-2; CDR3: CSSSFDGTGLYGYTF
V: TRBV19; J: TRBJ1-1; CDR3: CASRRDRQNTEAFF
V: TRBV19; J: TRBJ2-1; CDR3: CASITRANEQFF
V: TRBV6-6; J: TRBJ1-6; CDR3: CASSYNGGQDSPLHF
V: TRBV6-5; J: TRBJ1-1; CDR3: CASSYFTVTMNTEAFF
V: TRBV6-5; J: TRBJ1-1; CDR3: CASSYSNGAEAFF
V: TRBV7-6; J: TRBJ1-2; CDR3: CASSTSTGRWGYTF
V: TRBV5-1; J: TRBJ2-2; CDR3: CASSLTENTGELFF
V: TRBV5-1; J: TRBJ2-7; CDR3: CASSLDRVREQYF
V: TRBV5-1; J: TRBJ2-5; CDR3: CASSLPTGGGETQYF
V: TRBV4-3; J: TRBJ2-1; CDR3: CASSQDWRPSGRLSSYNEQFF
V: TRBV2; J: TRBJ2-5; CDR3: CASRRSTSGLHETQYF
V: TRBV6-6; J: TRBJ1-6; CDR3: CASSYRDRLNSPLHF
V: TRBV27; J: TRBJ2-2; CDR3: CASGRLLLLNTGELFF
V: TRBV7-3; J: TRBJ2-2; CDR3: CASSVRDTTTNTGELFF
V: TRBV7-2; J: TRBJ1-4; CDR3: CASSRNSPGVSVF
V: TRBV30; J: TRBJ2-5; CDR3: CAWSEAFQETQYF
V: TRBV25-1; J: TRBJ2-7; CDR3: CATRDRGIYEQYF
V: TRBV27; J: TRBJ1-6; CDR3: CASTPRATGTSPLHF
V: TRBV18; J: TRBJ1-2; CDR3: CASSQGSDYGYTF
V: TRBV5-8; J: TRBJ1-5; CDR3: CASSLGQGRNQPQHF
V: TRBV4-3; J: TRBJ2-2; CDR3: CASSQDRVGVSTGELFF
V: TRBV14; J: TRBJ2-7; CDR3: CASSQGWGAGGQQYF
V: TRBV28; J: TRBJ1-2; CDR3: CASSPDRARGYTF
V: TRBV7-9; J: TRBJ1-1; CDR3: CSSSTSRGNEAFF
V: TRBV29-1; J: TRBJ1-2; CDR3: CSVGGQGYGYTF
V: TRBV18; J: TRBJ2-1; CDR3: CASSPPRTSGASSGNEQFF
V: TRBV27; J: TRBJ1-1; CDR3: CASSWGVGSDTEAFF
V: TRBV9; J: TRBJ2-7; CDR3: CASSVDAGGSSYEQYF
V: TRBV5-6; J: TRBJ1-4; CDR3: CASSLGRREVEKLFF
V: TRBV7-3; J: TRBJ2-6; CDR3: CASSAGGAGANVLTF
V: TRBV19; J: TRBJ1-1; CDR3: CASSRRDSQNTEAFF
V: TRBV27; J: TRBJ1-2; CDR3: CASSFGGTGRTDYGYTF
V: TRBV5-6; J: TRBJ2-7; CDR3: CASSPLQGYSYEQYF
V: TRBV7-6; J: TRBJ2-2; CDR3: CASRGTGVSTGELFF
V: TRBV28; J: TRBJ1-5; CDR3: CASSELNQPQHF
V: TRBV21-1; J: TRBJ2-7; CDR3: CASSNSGTGGEQYF
V: TRBV5-8; J: TRBJ1-1; CDR3: CASSPRTGGGYTEAFF
V: TRBV19; J: TRBJ2-3; CDR3: CASSMRAVLTDTQYF
V: TRBV9; J: TRBJ2-1; CDR3: CASSVEGGAGGPSYNEQFF
V: TRBV19; J: TRBJ2-7; CDR3: CASSGGWASEQYF
V: TRBV9; J: TRBJ1-3; CDR3: CASSPTPGTLSGNTIYF
V: TRBV19; J: TRBJ1-2; CDR3: CASSSGTGNYGYTF
V: TRBV18; J: TRBJ1-2; CDR3: CASSASGGNYGYTF
V: TRBV11-2; J: TRBJ2-7; CDR3: CASSLQGQGNAQYF
V: TRBV15; J: TRBJ2-7; CDR3: CATSRDLRAYEQYF
V: TRBV7-2; J: TRBJ2-1; CDR3: CATAAGLAGASNEQFF
V: TRBV18; J: TRBJ2-7; CDR3: CASAGTSSYEQYF
V: TRBV6-5; J: TRBJ1-5; CDR3: CASNQGGATQPQHF
V: TRBV9; J: TRBJ2-1; CDR3: CASSAGLATYNEQFF
V: TRBV7-9; J: TRBJ2-1; CDR3: CASSATGVEQFF
V: TRBV28; J: TRBJ2-7; CDR3: CASSVDSLGEQYF